The entry that follows covers one T cell receptor (beta chain) sequence. Its antigen is currently unknown. Additional DNA sequences in this sample encode the identical CDR3. Germline trimming cut 3 bases from V and 2 bases from J; bases unmatched to any gene: 3. The germline V gene has CDR1 SGHRS and CDR2 YFSETQ. CDR3 size: 14 residues. Sequencing used immunoSEQ multiplex PCR; TCRdb keeps in-frame clones, though not all of them. The sample consists of about 990,000 clones, about 80% of them appearing once. These data originate in a study of shared clonotypes between healthy human individuals. General study points: Among non-shared clonotypes, generation probabilities were lower than among those shared by all four donors. The genetic and exposure-history diversity represented was limited by few donors.

The clonotype originates from a young man in good health. Some clones in this sample may be carry-over from other donors' samples. The sequenced material came from memory CD4+ T cells from PBMCs. Subset specified: CD45RA-negative fraction. J is TRBJ2-3 and V is TRBV5-1, with TRBD2 matching 7 bases. The DNA of the CDR3 is TGCGCCAGCAGCTCTAGCGGATCCACAGATACGCAGTATTTT. Amino acids: CASSSSGSTDTQYF.